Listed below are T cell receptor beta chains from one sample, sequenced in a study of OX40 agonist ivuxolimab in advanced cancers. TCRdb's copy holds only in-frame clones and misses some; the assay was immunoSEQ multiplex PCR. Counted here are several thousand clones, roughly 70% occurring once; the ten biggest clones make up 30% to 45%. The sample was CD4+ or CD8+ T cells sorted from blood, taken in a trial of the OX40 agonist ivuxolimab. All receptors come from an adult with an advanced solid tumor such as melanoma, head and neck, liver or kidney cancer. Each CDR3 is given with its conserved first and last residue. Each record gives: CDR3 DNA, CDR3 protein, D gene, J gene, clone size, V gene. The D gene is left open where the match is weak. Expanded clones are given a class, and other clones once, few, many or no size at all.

cdr3_nt: TGTGCCAGCAGCCCCGGACTAGCGGGAGAGACCGGGGAGCTGTTTTTT
cdr3_aa: CASSPGLAGETGELFF
d_call: TRBD2
j_call: TRBJ2-2
clone_size: NA
v_call: TRBV5-8

cdr3_nt: TGCAGCGCCAAGGACGCTTGGGGACTGGGAGCATATGTCGAGGAGGGGAACCATGAAAAACTGTTTTTT
cdr3_aa: CSAKDAWGLGAYVEEGNHEKLFF
d_call: NA
j_call: TRBJ1-4
clone_size: NA
v_call: TRBV29-1

cdr3_nt: TGTGCCCCCCAGCCTAAGGGGAATGAGCAGTTCTTC
cdr3_aa: CAPQPKGNEQFF
d_call: NA
j_call: TRBJ2-1
clone_size: NA
v_call: TRBV30

cdr3_nt: TGTGCCAGCAGTTTGTATGGCAGGGCTCTTTTAAGGGAGCAGTACTTC
cdr3_aa: CASSLYGRALLREQYF
d_call: NA
j_call: TRBJ2-7
clone_size: once
v_call: TRBV28

cdr3_nt: TGCAGCGTATGGGGGAGCACAGATACGCAGTATTTT
cdr3_aa: CSVWGSTDTQYF
d_call: NA
j_call: TRBJ2-3
clone_size: medium-sized
v_call: TRBV29-1

cdr3_nt: TGTGCCAGCAGCTTCCCACTAGCGGTGGCCGATACGCAGTATTTT
cdr3_aa: CASSFPLAVADTQYF
d_call: TRBD2
j_call: TRBJ2-3
clone_size: NA
v_call: TRBV5-5

cdr3_nt: TGTGCCAGCAGCCCACGACAGGGGTTGAGCTACGAGCAGTACTTC
cdr3_aa: CASSPRQGLSYEQYF
d_call: TRBD1
j_call: TRBJ2-7
clone_size: NA
v_call: TRBV6-1

cdr3_nt: TGTGCCAGCAGCTTAACTGGGGGGTCGGACACTGAAGCTTTCTTT
cdr3_aa: CASSLTGGSDTEAFF
d_call: NA
j_call: TRBJ1-1
clone_size: NA
v_call: TRBV7-3

cdr3_nt: TGTGCCTGGAAAGAAAGCTCTGGAAACACCATATATTTT
cdr3_aa: CAWKESSGNTIYF
d_call: NA
j_call: TRBJ1-3
clone_size: few
v_call: TRBV30

cdr3_nt: TGTGCCAGCGGACCTTTCGCCCAAGAGACCCAGTACTTC
cdr3_aa: CASGPFAQETQYF
d_call: NA
j_call: TRBJ2-5
clone_size: NA
v_call: TRBV9

cdr3_nt: TGTGCCAGCAGAAGAGACGGGCCAGGGGATGTGGACACTGAAGCTTTCTTT
cdr3_aa: CASRRDGPGDVDTEAFF
d_call: NA
j_call: TRBJ1-1
clone_size: NA
v_call: TRBV9

cdr3_nt: TGTGCCAGCAGTGAGGGGAACACCGGGGAGCTGTTTTTT
cdr3_aa: CASSEGNTGELFF
d_call: NA
j_call: TRBJ2-2
clone_size: medium-sized
v_call: TRBV6-4

cdr3_nt: TGTGCCAGCGTCGGTGGCGGGAGCCTCTACGAGCAGTACTTC
cdr3_aa: CASVGGGSLYEQYF
d_call: TRBD2
j_call: TRBJ2-7
clone_size: NA
v_call: TRBV27

cdr3_nt: TGCGCCAGCAGGGGGACCAACAATGAGCAGTTCTTC
cdr3_aa: CASRGTNNEQFF
d_call: NA
j_call: TRBJ2-1
clone_size: NA
v_call: TRBV5-1

cdr3_nt: TGCGCCAGCAGCTTGGAAGCGGGGGGGTACACTGAGCAGTTCTTC
cdr3_aa: CASSLEAGGYTEQFF
d_call: TRBD2
j_call: TRBJ2-1
clone_size: NA
v_call: TRBV5-1

cdr3_nt: TGTGCCAGCAGTTACGAAGGCCCGCATCAGCCCCAGCATTTT
cdr3_aa: CASSYEGPHQPQHF
d_call: NA
j_call: TRBJ1-5
clone_size: NA
v_call: TRBV27

cdr3_nt: TGTGCCAGCAGCTCACGTCAGTATTCTCCTACGCAGTATTTT
cdr3_aa: CASSSRQYSPTQYF
d_call: NA
j_call: TRBJ2-3
clone_size: once
v_call: TRBV7-2

cdr3_nt: TGTGCCAGCAGCTTCCGGGACAGGGGTGATGATGAGCAGTTCTTC
cdr3_aa: CASSFRDRGDDEQFF
d_call: TRBD1
j_call: TRBJ2-1
clone_size: NA
v_call: TRBV7-2

cdr3_nt: TGTGCCAGCAGCAGCCGGGACCCCCTGGAGACCCAGTACTTC
cdr3_aa: CASSSRDPLETQYF
d_call: NA
j_call: TRBJ2-5
clone_size: NA
v_call: TRBV7-9

cdr3_nt: TGTGCCATCAGTGATTCAGGGAGCCCCGTGGATGGCTACACCTTC
cdr3_aa: CAISDSGSPVDGYTF
d_call: NA
j_call: TRBJ1-2
clone_size: medium-sized
v_call: TRBV10-3

cdr3_nt: TGTGCCAGCAGCCCTGGGGTAGGGGAGGGGTACGAGCAGTACTTC
cdr3_aa: CASSPGVGEGYEQYF
d_call: TRBD2
j_call: TRBJ2-7
clone_size: few
v_call: TRBV11-1

cdr3_nt: TGCAGCGTGGCACCCGGGGCCAATCAGCCCCAGCATTTT
cdr3_aa: CSVAPGANQPQHF
d_call: NA
j_call: TRBJ1-5
clone_size: NA
v_call: TRBV29-1

cdr3_nt: TGTGCCAGCAGTTCCATCCGGGACAGGAGAAGAGTGTTTTTT
cdr3_aa: CASSSIRDRRRVFF
d_call: TRBD1
j_call: TRBJ1-4
clone_size: once
v_call: TRBV6-5

cdr3_nt: TGTGCCAGTAGTATCGGGACCACCGGCAAAGGCTACACCTTC
cdr3_aa: CASSIGTTGKGYTF
d_call: NA
j_call: TRBJ1-2
clone_size: NA
v_call: TRBV19

cdr3_nt: TGTGCCAGCAGTTTCCCGGGACTAGATCAGGGGACAGATACGCAGTATTTT
cdr3_aa: CASSFPGLDQGTDTQYF
d_call: TRBD2
j_call: TRBJ2-3
clone_size: NA
v_call: TRBV28

cdr3_nt: TGTGCCAGCAGCCCGTATTCGGGAAGCTCCTACGAGCAGTACTTC
cdr3_aa: CASSPYSGSSYEQYF
d_call: NA
j_call: TRBJ2-7
clone_size: NA
v_call: TRBV11-2

cdr3_nt: TGTGCCAGCAGCTTAGATCTGGGGCGGGGCACGAACACCGGGGAGCTGTTTTTT
cdr3_aa: CASSLDLGRGTNTGELFF
d_call: NA
j_call: TRBJ2-2
clone_size: NA
v_call: TRBV11-2

cdr3_nt: TGTGCCAGCGACCAGGCAGGGGACGCCTACGAGCAGTACTTC
cdr3_aa: CASDQAGDAYEQYF
d_call: NA
j_call: TRBJ2-7
clone_size: NA
v_call: TRBV6-1

cdr3_nt: TGTGCCAGCAGTGTATACAAGGTGTTGGGCACAGATACGCAGTATTTT
cdr3_aa: CASSVYKVLGTDTQYF
d_call: NA
j_call: TRBJ2-3
clone_size: once
v_call: TRBV6-1

cdr3_nt: TGTGCCAGCAGCGCGACAGGGGGAAACACTGAAGCTTTCTTT
cdr3_aa: CASSATGGNTEAFF
d_call: TRBD1
j_call: TRBJ1-1
clone_size: NA
v_call: TRBV9

cdr3_nt: TGTGCCAGCAGTTACTCGATGGCCAGCACAGATACGCAGTATTTT
cdr3_aa: CASSYSMASTDTQYF
d_call: NA
j_call: TRBJ2-3
clone_size: NA
v_call: TRBV6-6

cdr3_nt: TGTGCCAGCAGCCCTGCGACCCTCCACTCCTACGAGCAGTACTTC
cdr3_aa: CASSPATLHSYEQYF
d_call: NA
j_call: TRBJ2-7
clone_size: NA
v_call: TRBV16

cdr3_nt: TGTGCCAGCAGCTACGGGACGGGGGACACCGGGGAGCTGTTTTTT
cdr3_aa: CASSYGTGDTGELFF
d_call: NA
j_call: TRBJ2-2
clone_size: NA
v_call: TRBV5-6

cdr3_nt: TGCGCCAGCAGTCAAAGGCCGCTTTATGAGACCCAGTACTTC
cdr3_aa: CASSQRPLYETQYF
d_call: NA
j_call: TRBJ2-5
clone_size: once
v_call: TRBV23-1

cdr3_nt: TGTGCCACCAGCAGAGAGGTTAGGAGCGGGAGGGTAGTGGGCTACGAGCAGTACTTC
cdr3_aa: CATSREVRSGRVVGYEQYF
d_call: TRBD2
j_call: TRBJ2-7
clone_size: NA
v_call: TRBV15